This T cell receptor (beta chain) was found in a study of blood T cell repertoires in COVID-19. Overall study: Acute and convalescent COVID-19 samples came from the United States, Italy and Spain. T cells, B-cell-depleted T cells, or PBMCs supplied cDNA or gDNA.

Regarding this clone: Other DNA sequences in the same sample also yield this CDR3.

Using immunoSEQ multiplex PCR, the repertoire was profiled, and TCRdb retains in-frame clones only, with some absent. The table shows approximately 60,000 clones, with approximately 82% occurring only once. The clonotype originates from a woman aged 80 or older with acute or convalescent COVID-19. The sequencing input was peripheral blood.

CDR3 residues: CASSLGSGGYNEQFF. In DNA form, the CDR3 reads TGTGCCAGCAGCTTAGGTAGCGGGGGATACAATGAGCAGTTCTTC. This chain links TRBV7-2 with TRBJ2-1, with TRBD2 matching 9 bases. With 1 base clipped from V and 4 bases from J, the junction kept 2 bases outside the gene matches. This CDR3 contains 15 residues. Looked up from germline, CDR1 is SGHTA and CDR2 is FQGNSA.